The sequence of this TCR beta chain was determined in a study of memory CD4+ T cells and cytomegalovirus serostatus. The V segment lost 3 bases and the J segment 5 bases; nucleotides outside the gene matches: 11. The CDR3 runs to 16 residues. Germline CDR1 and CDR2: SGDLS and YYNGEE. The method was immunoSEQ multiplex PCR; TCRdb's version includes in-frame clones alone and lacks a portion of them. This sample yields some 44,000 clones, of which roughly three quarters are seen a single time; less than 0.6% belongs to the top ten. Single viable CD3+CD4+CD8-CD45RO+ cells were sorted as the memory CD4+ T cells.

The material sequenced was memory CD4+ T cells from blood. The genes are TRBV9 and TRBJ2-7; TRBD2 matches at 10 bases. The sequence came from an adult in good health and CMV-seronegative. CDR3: CASSGVSGGAYDEQYF. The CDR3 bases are TGTGCCAGCAGCGGGGTCAGCGGGGGGGCCTATGACGAGCAGTACTTC.